The clone carrying this TCR beta chain was observed a handful of times. These data come from a study of cytotoxic CD8 clonotypes in ibrutinib-treated CLL. TCRdb's copy holds only in-frame clones and misses some; the assay was immunoSEQ multiplex PCR. The sample has 150,000 or so clones; roughly 77% are singletons. Germline values: CDR1 SNHLY, CDR2 FYNNEI. With 6 bases removed from V and 13 bases from J, the gap between germline ends came to 16 bases. This CDR3 region has 13 residues. The rearrangement uses TRBV2 and TRBJ1-6; TRBD1 is a possible D gene (6 bases). The sequenced sample was PBMCs, obtained after 12 months of ibrutinib treatment. This clonotype originated in a human donor with chronic lymphocytic leukemia. The CDR3 here is CASRRTAAGPLHF. Here the CDR3 DNA reads TGTGCCAGCAGACGGACAGCTGCTGGTCCCCTCCACTTT.